A selection of T cell receptor beta chains follows, all from one sample in a study of metastatic and nonmetastatic thyroid tumors. TCRdb re-called the PCR reads through MiXCR. The sample shows about 69,000 clones, 11% to 15% of them seen only once. The sequencing sample was made of blood. These receptor sequences come from a male donor with papillary thyroid cancer or a benign thyroid nodule (not recorded which). Some clones in this sample may be carry-over from other donors' samples. Each CDR3 is given with its conserved first and last residue. The D gene is left open where the match is weak. Size is stated for part of the rows, as once, few or many counts, or as a class when the clone is expanded.

.	TRBV5-6	.	TRBJ2-7	TGTTCCAGCAGCTTGGGGGGTTACTCCTACGAGCAGTACTTC	CSSSLGGYSYEQYF
many	TRBV20-1	.	TRBJ1-1	TGCAGTAAAGTAGGGACGGGGAACACTGAAGCTTTCTTT	CSKVGTGNTEAFF
many	TRBV2	.	TRBJ1-6	TGTGCCAGCAGTGGACAGAGCTCCTATAATTCACCCCTCCACTTT	CASSGQSSYNSPLHF
.	TRBV7-9	.	TRBJ1-3	TGTGCCAGCAGCTTAGCGTGCTCTGTAAACACCATATATTTT	CASSLACSVNTIYF
.	TRBV20-1	TRBD1	TRBJ2-2	TGCAGTGCTAGACCTGGGACAGCTGCGAACACCGGGGAGCTGTTTTTT	CSARPGTAANTGELFF
many	TRBV20-1	TRBD2	TRBJ2-1	TGCAGTGCTATGAGCGGGACCTACAATGAGCAGTTCTTC	CSAMSGTYNEQFF
many	TRBV28	.	TRBJ2-1	TGTGCCAGCAGTTTACCAGGTTCCTACAATGAGCAGTTCTTC	CASSLPGSYNEQFF
many	TRBV3-1	.	TRBJ2-3	TGTGCCAGCAGCCATATACAGGGATCAGATACGCAGTATTTT	CASSHIQGSDTQYF
.	TRBV30	TRBD1	TRBJ1-6	TGTGCCTGGAGCATCAGGGGGCTACCTAATTCACCCCTCCACTTT	CAWSIRGLPNSPLHF
many	TRBV25-1	TRBD2	TRBJ2-1	TGTGCCAGCAGTGAAGAAAGGGCTAGCGGGATTTACAATGAGCAGTTCTTC	CASSEERASGIYNEQFF
few	TRBV12-3/TRBV12-4	.	TRBJ1-5	TGTGCCAGCAGCACAGGGCCGGATCAGCCCCAGCATTTT	CASSTGPDQPQHF
many	TRBV7-8	TRBD2	TRBJ2-7	TGTGCCAGCAGCAGACGCCGAGATAGCGGGAGGTTCTACGAGCAGTACTTC	CASSRRRDSGRFYEQYF
few	TRBV18	.	TRBJ2-2	TGTGCCAGCTCACAACAGGGAAACACCGGGGAGCTGTTTTTT	CASSQQGNTGELFF
many	TRBV14	.	TRBJ1-6	TGTGCCAGCAGCCAAGCGCGCGGGCAGGGGAGCTCACCCCTCCACTTT	CASSQARGQGSSPLHF
many	TRBV29-1	TRBD1	TRBJ1-3	TGCAGCGTCGTACCCGGGACAGGGAGCTCTGGAAACACCATATATTTT	CSVVPGTGSSGNTIYF
few	TRBV5-4	.	TRBJ1-1	TGTGCCAGCAGCTCGCCTAATACAGGGAACACTGAAGCTTTCTTT	CASSSPNTGNTEAFF
many	TRBV6-1	TRBD1	TRBJ1-1	TGTGCCAGCAGCGCAGGGACAGGGGGCGCGGTGAACACTGAAGCTTTCTTT	CASSAGTGGAVNTEAFF
many	TRBV2	TRBD1	TRBJ2-5	TGTGCCAGCGCCCCGGGACAGGGGATGGCTCAAGAGACCCAGTACTTC	CASAPGQGMAQETQYF
many	TRBV7-8	.	TRBJ1-2	TGTGCCAGCAGTCCCTCAACCGGCGAAGGGAGTTATGGCTACACCTTC	CASSPSTGEGSYGYTF
.	TRBV7-8	.	TRBJ2-5	TGTGCCAGCAGCTTCTTTGGCAGGCCGTGGGAGACCCAGTACTTC	CASSFFGRPWETQYF
.	TRBV20-1	.	TRBJ1-1	TGCAGTGCTAGTTCGACCAGCGTCGCTTTCTTT	CSASSTSVAFF
many	TRBV6-1	TRBD1	TRBJ2-7	TGTGCCAGCAGTGAGACAGGGGGCGCTTTCTACGAGCAGTACTTC	CASSETGGAFYEQYF
many	TRBV4-1	TRBD2	TRBJ2-4	TGCGCCAACAGCCAAGGGCCAGCGGGAGGGCGTGGAAACATTCAGTACTTC	CANSQGPAGGRGNIQYF
many	TRBV7-9	.	TRBJ2-2	TGTGCCAGCAGCCCCGATGGGGACACCGGGGAGCTGTTTTTT	CASSPDGDTGELFF
.	TRBV6-5	.	TRBJ1-6	TGTGCCAGCAGTTTGGGGAGGGTCTATAATTCACCCCTCCACTTT	CASSLGRVYNSPLHF
.	TRBV12-3/TRBV12-4	TRBD2	TRBJ2-7	TGTGCCAGCAGCCCAGGGACTAGCTTGATAGAGCAGTACTTC	CASSPGTSLIEQYF
.	TRBV11-2	TRBD1	TRBJ1-2	TGTGCCAACAGCTTAGAAGGCCGGGACAGGGGGCGATATGGCTACACCTTC	CANSLEGRDRGRYGYTF
few	TRBV6-1	.	TRBJ2-7	TGTGCCAGCAGATTGGCAGCAGGGTACGTTCAGTACTTC	CASRLAAGYVQYF
many	TRBV7-2	.	TRBJ2-1	TGTGCCAGCAGCACCGACTACTACAATGAGCAGTTCTTC	CASSTDYYNEQFF